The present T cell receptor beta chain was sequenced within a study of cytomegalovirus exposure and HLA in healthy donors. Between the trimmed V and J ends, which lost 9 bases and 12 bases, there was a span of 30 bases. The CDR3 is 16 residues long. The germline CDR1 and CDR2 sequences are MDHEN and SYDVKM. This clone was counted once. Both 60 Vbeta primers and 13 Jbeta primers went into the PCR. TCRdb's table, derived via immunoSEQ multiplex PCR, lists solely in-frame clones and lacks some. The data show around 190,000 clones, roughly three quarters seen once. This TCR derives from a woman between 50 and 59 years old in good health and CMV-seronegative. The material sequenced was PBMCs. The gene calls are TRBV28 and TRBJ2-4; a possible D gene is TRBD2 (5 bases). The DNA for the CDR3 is TGTGCCAGGGGTCCGCCCTATGAGGGTAAGAGTTGGAATCAGTACTTC. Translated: CARGPPYEGKSWNQYF.